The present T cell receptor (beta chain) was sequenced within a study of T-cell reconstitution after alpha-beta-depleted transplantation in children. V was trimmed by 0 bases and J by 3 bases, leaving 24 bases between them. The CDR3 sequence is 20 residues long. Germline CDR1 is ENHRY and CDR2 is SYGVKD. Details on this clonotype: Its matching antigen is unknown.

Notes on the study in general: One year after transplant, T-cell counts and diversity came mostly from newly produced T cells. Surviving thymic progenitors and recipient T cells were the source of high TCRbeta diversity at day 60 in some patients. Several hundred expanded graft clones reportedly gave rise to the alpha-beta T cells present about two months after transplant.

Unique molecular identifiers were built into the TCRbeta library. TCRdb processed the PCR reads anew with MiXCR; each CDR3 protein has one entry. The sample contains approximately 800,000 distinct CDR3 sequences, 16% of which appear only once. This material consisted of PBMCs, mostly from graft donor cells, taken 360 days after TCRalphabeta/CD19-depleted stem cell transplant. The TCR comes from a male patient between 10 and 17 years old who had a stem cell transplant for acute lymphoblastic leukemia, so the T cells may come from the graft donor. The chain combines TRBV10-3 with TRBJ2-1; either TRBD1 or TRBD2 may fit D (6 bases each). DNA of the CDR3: TGTGCCATCAGTGAGTCAGTGGGGCTCGGGGGCACCTATAACTACAATGAGCAGTTCTTC. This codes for CAISESVGLGGTYNYNEQFF.